The clone carrying this T cell receptor beta chain appeared many times. What it binds is unknown. V was trimmed by 1 base and J by 5 bases, leaving 5 bases between them. Per germline, CDR1 LGHNA and CDR2 YNFKEQ. The CDR3 totals 12 residues. The data belong to a study of T-cell memory formation after mild COVID-19. Study outcomes and limitations: Clones contracting day 15 to 85 were balanced CD4/CD8; later expanders leaned CD4+.

One entry per CDR3 protein, called by TCRdb with MiXCR from the 5' RACE reads. The sample has some 110,000 distinct CDR3 sequences, about 15% seen once. Sequences were obtained from PBMCs or a T cell subset sorted from them (not recorded which). The sequence was collected from an adult woman who had mild COVID-19 (a few samples of this study predate the infection). Cell type and time point are not known. The rearrangement links TRBV4-2 to TRBJ1-1; D call uncertain. The CDR3 loop reads CASSQAGTEAFF. The CDR3, as DNA: TGTGCCAGCAGCCAAGCGGGAACTGAAGCTTTCTTT.